One sample yielded the 11 T cell receptor beta chains listed below, sequenced in a study of T-cell reconstitution after alpha-beta-depleted transplantation in children. Molecular barcoding with unique molecular identifiers was used for the TCRbeta library. TCRdb reanalysed the PCR reads using MiXCR and keeps one entry per CDR3 protein. The repertoire consists of about 610,000 distinct CDR3 sequences, with about 10% occurring once and the leading ten covering about 4.2%. The sequenced sample was PBMCs from the stem cell graft donor, obtained from the stem cell graft. Source of these receptors: a human donor who donated a stem cell graft to a child with acute myeloid leukemia.

This clonotype was found a few times. J is TRBJ1-1 and V is TRBV28, with D unclear. The CDR3 consists of 14 residues. CDR1 and CDR2 from the germline V gene are MDHEN and SYDVKM. The V and J ends lost 2 bases and 3 bases respectively, with 10 bases between them. CDR3 DNA sequence: TGTGCCAGCAGTTTAAACCGGCTGTACACTGAAGCTTTCTTT. It encodes CASSLNRLYTEAFF.

This clonotype was detected a few times. The V and J genes are TRBV18 and TRBJ2-3; 10 nucleotides align to TRBD1. Unmatched junction bases numbered 7, after V lost 3 bases and J lost 1 base. The germline V gene has CDR1 KGHSH and CDR2 LQKENI. The length of the CDR3 is 17 residues. CDR3 amino acids: CASSPWSGTGGTDTQYF. CDR3 nucleotides: TGTGCCAGCTCACCGTGGTCCGGGACAGGGGGCACAGATACGCAGTATTTT.

The V and J genes are TRBV28 and TRBJ2-2; 8 bases line up with TRBD2. The trim removed 1 base at V and 5 bases at J, leaving 9 bases unmatched. CDR3 length equals 17 residues. Germline lookup yields CDR1 MDHEN and CDR2 SYDVKM. As DNA, the CDR3 is TGTGCCAGCAGTTTATTCGGCTTCCGGGAGGGGACCGGGGAGCTGTTTTTT. Protein product: CASSLFGFREGTGELFF.

This chain joins TRBV11-2 and TRBJ2-1; TRBD2 is a possible D gene (5 bases). The CDR3 contains 13 residues. With 5 bases removed from V and 9 bases from J, the gap between germline ends came to 14 bases. Per germline, CDR1 SGHAT and CDR2 FQNNGV. The CDR3 DNA follows: TGTGCCAGCAGCCAAGGACTCCTTTTTGAGCAGTTCTTC. This translates into CASSQGLLFEQFF.

This clonotype was recorded at least ten times. The chain employs TRBV20-1 and TRBJ1-1; D is unresolved. With 2 bases removed from V and 1 base from J, the gap between germline ends came to 11 bases. Germline assignment: CDR1 DFQATT and CDR2 SNEGSKA (reference sequence). This CDR3 region has 14 residues. The CDR3 loop is CSARSGTENTEAFF. CDR3 DNA sequence: TGCAGTGCTAGAAGTGGAACAGAGAACACTGAAGCTTTCTTT.

This clonotype was counted many times. The CDR3 loop reads CASSRSLQGAGTEAFF. The CDR3 DNA reads as TGTGCCAGCTCACGAAGTTTGCAGGGGGCGGGCACTGAAGCTTTCTTT. V and J are TRBV18 and TRBJ1-1; TRBD1 agrees at 8 bases. The germline CDR1 and CDR2 sequences are KGHSH and LQKENI. After removal of 4 bases from V and 4 bases from J, the junction contained 11 bases not matched to a gene. CDR3 size: 16 residues. The entire variable domain, with the rest obtained from reference TRBV18 and TRBJ1-1, is as follows: NAGVMQNPRHLVRRRGQEARLRCSPMKGHSHVYWYRQLPEEGLKFMVYLQKENIIDESGMPKERFSAEFPKEGPSILRIQQVVRGDSAAYFCASSRSLQGAGTEAFFGQGTRLTVV.

J is TRBJ2-2 and V is TRBV3-1, with TRBD2 matching 15 bases. V lost 4 bases and J lost 10; bases outside the gene matches: 7. The CDR3 runs 16 residues. Germline V CDR1 and CDR2: LGHDT, YNNKEL (reference sequence). In nucleotides, the CDR3 is TGTGCCAGCAGCCCATCCGGACTAGCGGGAGGGCTGGAGCTGTTTTTT. Encoded protein: CASSPSGLAGGLELFF.

This clonotype was picked up many times. The V and J genes are TRBV4-3 and TRBJ2-5; a weak D match, TRBD2 (6 bases). From germline, CDR1 is LGHNA and CDR2 YSLEER. The length of the CDR3 is 15 residues. Trimming removed 2 bases from V and 7 bases from J, with 17 bases in between. The CDR3 sequence: CASSQTGTGSLTQYF. The CDR3 DNA reads TGCGCCAGCAGCCAAACCGGGACTGGGAGCTTGACCCAGTACTTC.

This clonotype was observed at least ten times. This chain links TRBV6-5 with TRBJ2-3; no clear D gene. The CDR3 has 11 amino acids. Trimming stripped 2 bases from V and 5 bases from J, with 2 bases between. Germline V gene lookup returns CDR1 MNHEY and CDR2 SVGAGI. The CDR3 DNA is TGTGCCAGCAGTTACAAAGATACGCAGTATTTT. It codes for CASSYKDTQYF.

This chain connects TRBV28 to TRBJ1-1; D perhaps matches TRBD1 (5 bases). The CDR3 totals 16 residues. CDR1 is MDHEN, CDR2 SYDVKM, per germline. Trimming cost V 0 bases and J 0 bases, with 11 bases left between them. The CDR3 sequence: CASSLWGPGMNTEAFF. For the CDR3, the DNA is TGTGCCAGCAGTTTATGGGGGCCTGGGATGAACACTGAAGCTTTCTTT.

This clonotype turned up a few times. It may be a read error: a sequence one base away is much more abundant. The rearrangement uses TRBV5-1 and TRBJ2-1; 14 bases line up with TRBD2. The ends lost 0 bases at V and 9 bases at J; junction bases unmatched: 2. CDR1 is SGHRS, CDR2 YFSETQ, per germline. The CDR3 contains 15 residues. The CDR3 loop is CASSLGGLAGAEQFF. In DNA form, the CDR3 reads TGCGCCAGCAGCTTGGGGGGACTAGCGGGAGCTGAGCAGTTCTTC.